These 14 T cell receptor beta chains share one sample of origin, sequenced in a study of pediatric ulcerative colitis. The rectum was sampled with one to two pinch biopsies at colonoscopy. Produced via immunoSEQ multiplex PCR; TCRdb's table is partial and in-frame only. The sample lists 30,000 to 40,000 clones, about 81% seen once, with around 9.1% in the top ten. Sequencing was carried out using gut tissue. Source of these receptors: a boy aged 10-17 years with severe ulcerative colitis.

The CDR3 DNA follows: TGTGCCAGCAGCCAGGCGGGTTACGGAAACACCATATATTTT. As protein: CASSQAGYGNTIYF. The chain carries TRBV11-2 and TRBJ1-3; D unclear. Trimming left V 5 bases short and J 4 bases short, with 12 bases between. The CDR3 loop spans 14 amino acids. Germline assignment: CDR1 SGHAT and CDR2 FQNNGV.

This chain uses TRBV7-8 with TRBJ2-3; D unresolved. Germline V gene data show CDR1 as SGHVS and CDR2 as FQNEAQ. This CDR3 is 17 amino acids long. V lost 2 bases, J lost 4 bases, and 19 bases lay in between. The CDR3 protein is CASSLRPRPSTPDTQYF. As DNA, the CDR3 is TGTGCCAGCAGCTTACGTCCCCGGCCATCGACCCCAGATACGCAGTATTTT.

The chain combines TRBV6-5 with TRBJ1-2, with 11 bases lining up with TRBD1. CDR3 length: 15 amino acids. Trimming took 6 bases from V and 3 from J; bases not matched to a gene: 6. Germline V gene lookup returns CDR1 MNHEY and CDR2 SVGAGI. The chain's CDR3 is CASRSPGQGDYGYTF. CDR3 coding DNA: TGTGCCAGCAGGTCACCGGGACAGGGGGACTATGGCTACACCTTC.

Here the CDR3 DNA reads TGTGCCAGCAGCCAAAGAGGGGTCTTGACGGAGACCCAGTACTTC. It encodes CASSQRGVLTETQYF. The rearrangement uses TRBV14 and TRBJ2-5, with D possibly called TRBD1 or TRBD2 (5 bases each). Trimming cost V 2 bases and J 5 bases, with 15 bases left between them. CDR3 size: 15 residues. Germline V CDR1 and CDR2: SGHDN, FVKESK. Using reference TRBV14 and TRBJ2-5 for the parts outside the CDR3, the full variable domain is EAGVTQFPSHSVIEKGQTVTLRCDPISGHDNLYWYRRVMGKEIKFLLHFVKESKQDESGMPNNRFLAERTGGTYSTLKVQPAELEDSGVYFCASSQRGVLTETQYFGPGTRLLVL.

The genes are TRBV4-1 and TRBJ1-1, with 8 nucleotides matching TRBD1. CDR3 size: 13 residues. Germline CDR1 is MGHRA and CDR2 is YSYEKL. The junction had 10 bases not matched to a gene; V was cut back by 2 bases and J by 14 bases. This CDR3 reads CASSQPTGAAGFF. CDR3 DNA: TGCGCCAGCAGCCAACCGACAGGGGCCGCAGGGTTCTTT.

V and J are TRBV5-1 and TRBJ2-3; D is unclear. The CDR3 runs 14 residues. From germline, CDR1 is SGHRS and CDR2 YFSETQ. Trimming shortened V by 0 bases and J by 4 bases, and 9 bases separated the two germline ends. CDR3 in amino acids: CASSLGIRADTQYF. CDR3 DNA: TGCGCCAGCAGCTTGGGAATTCGGGCAGATACGCAGTATTTT.

This clone was counted once. The rearrangement links TRBV28 to TRBJ1-5; TRBD1 might be the D (5 bases). Germline loops: CDR1 MDHEN, CDR2 SYDVKM. CDR3 length: 15 residues. V was pared by 7 bases and J by 6 bases, with 19 bases between. In DNA form, the CDR3 reads TGTGCCAGCACCCTAGGGGCCATTGGTCGTCAGCCCCAGCATTTT. Its translation: CASTLGAIGRQPQHF.

This clone has more than one count but fewer than ten. The chain couples TRBV6-4 to TRBJ2-2, with D possibly being TRBD2 (5 bases). Germline lookup yields CDR1 MRHNA and CDR2 SNTAGT. Trimming shortened V by 9 bases and J by 4 bases, and 15 bases separated the two germline ends. The CDR3 covers 14 residues. The CDR3 protein is CASKMDSTTGELFF. The CDR3 DNA reads as TGTGCCAGTAAAATGGACTCCACCACCGGGGAGCTGTTTTTT.

The V gene is TRBV7-9, the J gene TRBJ1-3; D possibly corresponds to TRBD1 (5 bases). The CDR3 sequence is 16 residues long. The V gene's germline CDR1 is SEHNR and CDR2 FQNEAQ (reference sequence). V lost 1 base, J lost 7 bases, and 17 bases lay in between. Here the CDR3 DNA reads TGTGCCAGCAGCTTAGTAGGGTTGGGGCTCACGAACACCATATATTTT. Residues: CASSLVGLGLTNTIYF.

V gene TRBV5-4 combines with J gene TRBJ2-7; the match to TRBD1 covers 12 bases. The CDR3 has 14 amino acids. V shed 4 bases, J shed 7 bases, and the junction held 6 bases outside the gene matches. Germline V gene data show CDR1 as SGHNT and CDR2 as YYREEE (reference sequence). In DNA form, the CDR3 reads TGTGCCAGCAGCCGGGACAGGGGGCTAGGGGAGCAGTACTTC. It yields the protein CASSRDRGLGEQYF.

This clone was detected once. The rearrangement links TRBV7-8 to TRBJ2-7; D unresolved. From germline, CDR1 is SGHVS and CDR2 FQNEAQ. Trimming removed 2 bases from V and 4 bases from J, with 6 bases in between. The CDR3 extends over 12 amino acids. The CDR3 DNA is TGTGCCAGCAGCTTATCTCAATACGAGCAGTACTTC. This translates into CASSLSQYEQYF.

The J gene is TRBJ1-2, the V gene TRBV28, with 9 bases that match TRBD1. Germline CDR1 and CDR2: MDHEN and SYDVKM. J was trimmed by 4 bases and V by 4 bases; bases with no gene match: 7. The CDR3 consists of 15 residues. CDR3 amino acids: CASSSGQGSVYGYTF. CDR3 DNA: TGTGCCAGCAGTTCGGGACAGGGTTCTGTCTATGGCTACACCTTC.

V gene TRBV30 combines with J gene TRBJ2-7; D remains ambiguous. CDR3 length equals 12 residues. The V gene's germline CDR1 is GTSNPN and CDR2 SVGIG (reference sequence). Trimming removed 5 bases at V and 2 bases at J, with 10 bases between. The CDR3 loop reads CAWVASPYEQYF. The DNA for the CDR3 is TGTGCCTGGGTCGCATCACCCTACGAGCAGTACTTC. Complete variable domain (other parts from reference TRBV30 and TRBJ2-7): SQTIHQWPATLVQPVGSPLSLECTVEGTSNPNLYWYRQAAGRGLQLLFYSVGIGQISSEVPQNLSASRPQDRQFILSSKKLLLSDSGFYLCAWVASPYEQYFGPGTRLTVT.

This rearrangement joins TRBV29-1 to TRBJ1-1; D might be TRBD1 (5 bases). Per germline, CDR1 SQVTM and CDR2 ANQGSEA. With 7 bases removed from V and 0 bases from J, the gap between germline ends came to 12 bases. This CDR3 contains 13 residues. The CDR3 protein is CSGDDRLNTEAFF. The CDR3 DNA follows: TGCAGCGGTGACGACAGACTGAACACTGAAGCTTTCTTT.